This entry features one T cell receptor (beta chain) sequence. Its specificity is unknown. The junction does not match germline at one end; this may be a read error. Treatment here: roughly nine-day PBMC culture with coronavirus spike peptide pools or control peptides (ViraFEST assay). Half the medium was replaced with fresh IL-2 medium on days 3 and 7. Germline CDR1 reads SNHLY; CDR2 reads FYNNEI. The CDR3 covers 11 residues. This sample is part of a study of vaccination and CD4 T cells after COVID-19. Study-wide context: Following dose two, a median 72 days (range 14 to 241) passed before post-vaccine samples were taken.

Sequencing of cultured CD4+ T cell DNA used the Oncomine TCR Beta short-read assay. In TCRdb, the PCR reads were re-called with MiXCR into one record per CDR3 protein. The repertoire has just over 4,000 distinct CDR3 sequences, about a fifth of them found once; the top ten carry over 15%. This receptor was taken from a human donor who had recovered from COVID-19. Material for sequencing was CD4+ T cells from blood, cultured in vitro. This chain joins TRBV2 and TRBJ2-7; D not certain. CDR3 bases: TGTGCCAGCAGCGAAGCAAGGGAGCAGTACTTC. This sequence encodes CASSEAREQYF.